Reported below is one TCR beta chain. Its antigen specificity is not known. One base away there is no much larger clone; base qualities are not given. For this chain, trimming is 6 bases at the V end and 5 bases at the J end, and the number of junction bases without a gene match is 13. The CDR3 has 17 amino acids, counting the end cysteine and phenylalanine. Only CDR3 DNA remains: 51 bases, in frame from the first base. In the germline V gene, CDR1 corresponds to MNHEY and CDR2 to SVGEGT. Peripheral blood CD8+ and CD4+ T cells from healthy donors, Susac syndrome patients and multiple sclerosis patients were profiled using high-throughput TCR beta sequencing. Multiple sclerosis controls were treatment-naive patients with stable or active relapsing-remitting disease fulfilling revised McDonald criteria. CD8+ TEMRA cells were enriched by FACS, while bulk CD8+ and CD4+ T cells were purified by magnetic negative isolation. Blood was drawn into EDTA tubes, processed within 24 hours, and PBMCs were isolated by density gradient centrifugation. PBMCs intended for TCR sequencing were cryopreserved in liquid nitrogen and thawed later in a water bath at 37 degrees C. The sorted or isolated CD4+, CD8+ and CD8+ TEMRA cells reached a purity of at least 90%.

These data originate in a study of CD8 T cells in Susac syndrome (dated by TCRdb to about 2019). Background on the whole study: Repertoire sequencing was used to test whether CD8+ T cell activation and differentiation in Susac syndrome was antigen driven.

Broad study findings and their caveats: The study acknowledged that relatively few individuals were included in the TCR sequencing and HLA analysis.

RNA was extracted using the RNeasy kit, and about 0.5 to 1 ug of the RNA was reverse transcribed with random hexamers. The immunoSEQ multiplex PCR assay, covering 54 Vbeta and 13 Jbeta segments, was used to amplify TCR beta CDR3 regions. Bias from PCR amplification was corrected by using a synthetic template baseline for primer optimization and for computational correction. The study's own analysis went as follows. Only productive sequences were kept, with reads annotated to V, D and J genes according to IMGT and analyzed in immunoSEQ Analyzer. Clonality was calculated as one minus the Shannon entropy normalized by log2 of the number of productive unique sequences. For each patient and control, public and private clones were evaluated within the 100 most prevalent clones. Clones were defined as Susac-specific if absent from the healthy and MS cohorts, from around 1,000 published viral clones and from other ImmuneACCESS disease sequences. Using fastp trimming at Q25 and MiXCR clonotype assembly, TCRdb reanalyzed the public sequencing data and kept in-frame beta chains. All rows with the same CDR3 protein become a single entry with the most common DNA and genes. The V and J calls and clone size are TCRdb's, not the authors'. Here the sample has about 200,000 distinct CDR3 sequences; about 95% occur a single time. The leading ten clones occupy roughly 0.088% of the sample.

This TCR came from a human donor with multiple sclerosis. Here the chain combines TRBV6-2 or TRBV6-3 and TRBJ2-3, with TRBD2 identical over 11 junction bases. Source material: CD4+ T cells from PBMCs. The CDR3 loop reads CASRNRLAGIVGDTQYF. At the DNA level, the sequence is TGTGCCAGCAGGAACCGACTAGCGGGAATAGTTGGAGATACGCAGTATTTT.